This T cell receptor beta chain was found in a study of blood T cells in healthy people across ages. Study results and limitations: Unknown donor CMV status possibly confounded expanded clonotype changes.

J was trimmed by 7 bases and V by 6 bases; bases with no gene match: 7. Germline lookup yields CDR1 LGHNT and CDR2 FRNRAP. CDR3 length equals 14 residues. A remark on this clonotype: Its matching antigen is unknown.

Sample-barcoded 5' priming and a J-beta primer mix drove a second PCR of roughly 6 to 12 cycles. A template-switch adaptor that had 12 random nucleotides put a tag on each cDNA molecule. From the 5' RACE reads, TCRdb called clonotypes with MiXCR, one entry per CDR3 protein. The repertoire consists of some 900,000 distinct CDR3 sequences, with roughly 52% occurring once and the leading ten covering roughly 12%. For every donor, a draw yielded ten milliliters of peripheral blood. This receptor was obtained from a man between 25 and 39 years old in good health. J is TRBJ2-1 and V is TRBV12-5; 9 bases map to TRBD2. Input material: blood. Written as DNA, the CDR3 is TGTGCTAGTGGACCGGGACTAGCAAATAATGAGCAGTTCTTC. This gives the protein CASGPGLANNEQFF.